The rows below give T cell receptor beta chains drawn from one sample of a study of cytomegalovirus exposure and HLA in healthy donors. Assay used: immunoSEQ multiplex PCR; TCRdb lists only in-frame clones, some missing. The sample consists of about 160,000 clones, 75% to 90% of them appearing once. Sequenced material: PBMCs. These receptors came from a man younger than 40 in good health and CMV-seronegative. CDR3s leave out the opening cysteine and the closing phenylalanine or tryptophan. The D gene is left open where the match is weak. Clone size is shown for a subset of rows, as once, few, many or a class of expanded clone.

NA | NA | TRBV6-5 | ASSYDSSGFGETQY
NA | NA | TRBV28 | ASGTSANTGELF
NA | NA | TRBV27 | ASRQLMRANYGYT
TRBD1 | NA | TRBV18 | ASSPRTGFSYEQY
NA | NA | TRBV30 | AWSVRERPST
TRBD2 | NA | TRBV7-8 | ASSLGGGSSYEQY
TRBD2 | NA | TRBV11-2 | ASSLELADNNEQF
NA | NA | TRBV19 | ASSIYRDPSRNTEAF
TRBD2 | NA | TRBV27 | ASSVLTSGDTDTQY
TRBD2 | NA | TRBV27 | ASSSTSGLQETQY
NA | few | TRBV6-1 | ASSEVRAGQPQH
TRBD2 | few | TRBV6-4 | ASSDSGGGYNEQF
NA | NA | TRBV13 | ASSLGPAIRRYGYT
NA | NA | TRBV7-8 | ASSSDSSYEQY
TRBD2 | NA | TRBV11-2 | ASSISGLAGPLSYNEQF
TRBD1 | NA | TRBV27 | ASSDSPGTAYNEQF
TRBD2 | NA | TRBV9 | ASSARTSGTPEF
NA | NA | TRBV29-1 | SVASGNYGYT
NA | NA | TRBV5-4 | ASSLTRGGGGYT
TRBD2 | NA | TRBV5-4 | ASSLGSGESTDTQY
NA | once | TRBV7-3 | ASSLVYGEETQY
NA | few | TRBV27 | ASSSNVGMGGDTQY
TRBD1 | NA | TRBV5-1 | ASSRDRAPDTQY
NA | NA | TRBV28 | ASSLRDKYSNQPQH
TRBD2 | NA | TRBV28 | ASSLWGSGSYEQY
NA | NA | TRBV6-4 | ASSDQPAGGGTDTQY
TRBD1 | NA | TRBV28 | ASSGGTGKEKLF
NA | NA | TRBV11-2 | ASSLEHRQPQH
NA | few | TRBV28 | ASSLGAANYGYT
TRBD1 | NA | TRBV12-5 | ASGIQIRDRKNTEAF
TRBD1 | few | TRBV9 | ASSVGTVNTEAF
NA | NA | TRBV7-9 | ASSLEPRGYGYT
TRBD1 | NA | TRBV19 | ASSLRDSPEAF
NA | NA | TRBV11-2 | ASSLGYSGPGKDEQF
NA | NA | TRBV5-5 | ASSSRPEGSNQPQH
NA | NA | TRBV2 | ASSARSAYNEQF
NA | few | TRBV10-3 | AIGGSGIYGYT
NA | NA | TRBV12-1 | ASSFVRGGSSYEQY
NA | once | TRBV6-5 | ATGAYNEQF
NA | once | TRBV7-3 | ASSLVGRGNNEQF
NA | NA | TRBV5-6 | ASSLGGTGNLAKNIQY
NA | NA | TRBV5-1 | ASKQDRDSNYGYT
NA | once | TRBV9 | ASSVGQRSIEQY
TRBD2 | NA | TRBV18 | ASSTRTSGGADTQY
NA | NA | TRBV5-1 | ASSMGSTGSNEQF